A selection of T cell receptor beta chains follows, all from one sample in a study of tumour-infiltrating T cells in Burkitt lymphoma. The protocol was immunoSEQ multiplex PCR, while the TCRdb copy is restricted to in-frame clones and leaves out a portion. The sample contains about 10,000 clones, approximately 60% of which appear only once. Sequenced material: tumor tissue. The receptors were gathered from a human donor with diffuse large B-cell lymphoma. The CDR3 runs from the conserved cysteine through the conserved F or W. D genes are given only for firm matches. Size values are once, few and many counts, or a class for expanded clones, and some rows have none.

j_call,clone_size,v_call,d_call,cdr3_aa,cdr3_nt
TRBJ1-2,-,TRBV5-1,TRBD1,CASSLTPARTGGYTF,TGCGCCAGCAGCTTGACCCCCGCCCGGACAGGAGGCTACACCTTC
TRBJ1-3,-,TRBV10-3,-,CAIRGASSGNTIYF,TGTGCCATCAGAGGGGCGAGCTCTGGAAACACCATATATTTT
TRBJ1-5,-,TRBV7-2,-,CASSLNSNQPQHF,TGTGCCAGCAGCTTAAATAGCAATCAGCCCCAGCATTTT
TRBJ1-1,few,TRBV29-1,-,CSAGEGQAFF,TGCAGCGCTGGGGAGGGGCAGGCTTTCTTT
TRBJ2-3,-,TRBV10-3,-,CAISESDRRTDTQYF,TGTGCCATCAGTGAATCGGACAGACGCACAGATACGCAGTATTTT
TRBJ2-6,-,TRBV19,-,CASKGVAGANVLTF,TGTGCCAGTAAAGGTGTGGCGGGGGCCAACGTCCTGACTTTC
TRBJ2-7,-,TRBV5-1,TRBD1,CASSLLQGPEQYF,TGCGCCAGCAGCTTGTTACAGGGGCCCGAGCAGTACTTC
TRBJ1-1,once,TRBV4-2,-,CASSQDPGNTEAFF,TGTGCCAGCAGCCAAGATCCTGGGAACACTGAAGCTTTCTTT
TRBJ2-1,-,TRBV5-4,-,CASSSGRSLGYEQFF,TGTGCCAGCAGCTCGGGGCGGTCTCTTGGCTATGAGCAGTTCTTC
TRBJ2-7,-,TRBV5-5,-,CASSYRDGPYEQYF,TGTGCCAGCAGCTACCGGGACGGACCCTACGAGCAGTACTTC
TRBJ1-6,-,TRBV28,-,CATGALGSPLHF,TGTGCCACAGGTGCATTGGGTTCACCCCTCCACTTT
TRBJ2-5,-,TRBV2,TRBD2,CASTPHSGESTQYF,TGTGCCAGCACCCCTCATAGCGGGGAATCGACCCAGTACTTC